Shown below are 32 T cell receptor beta chains from a single sample sequenced in a study of blood T cell repertoires in COVID-19. Method: immunoSEQ multiplex PCR; TCRdb's copy keeps in-frame clones and lacks some. The sample has 130,000 to 150,000 clones, 75% to 90% seen once. Sequenced: peripheral blood. The receptors originated from a man younger than 35 with COVID-19, enrolled during active disease.

This clone was recorded only once. J is TRBJ1-3 and V is TRBV5-6; D call uncertain. The germline V gene encodes CDR1 SGHDT and CDR2 YYEEEE. V was clipped by 0 bases and J by 2 bases, with 6 bases between them. This CDR3 has 14 amino acids. Here the CDR3 reads CASSLAPAGNTIYF. The CDR3 DNA sequence: TGTGCCAGCAGCTTGGCACCAGCTGGAAACACCATATATTTT.

This chain connects TRBV28 to TRBJ1-1; TRBD1 matches 7 bases. Unmatched junction bases numbered 5, after V lost 6 bases and J lost 7 bases. The V gene's germline CDR1 is MDHEN and CDR2 SYDVKM. The CDR3 consists of 12 residues. CDR3 coding DNA: TGTGCCAGCAGGAAAACAGGGGTTGAAGCTTTCTTT. It is translated as CASRKTGVEAFF.

This clone was recorded once. This chain's CDR3 is CASSPPGQGTYEQYF. The CDR3 nucleotides read TGCGCCAGCAGCCCACCGGGACAGGGTACCTACGAGCAGTACTTC. J is TRBJ2-7 and V is TRBV4-1; 9 bases fit TRBD1. The germline V gene has CDR1 MGHRA and CDR2 YSYEKL. The CDR3 is 15 amino acids. V lost 4 bases, J lost 2 bases, and 6 bases stayed unmatched.

V usage is TRBV28 and J usage is TRBJ2-5, with 12 bases that match TRBD2. With 6 bases clipped from V and 6 bases from J, the junction kept 2 bases outside the gene matches. Germline V gene sequence: CDR1 MDHEN, CDR2 SYDVKM. This CDR3 contains 13 residues. CDR3 sequence (DNA): TGTGCCAGCAGGACTAGCGGGAGCAAGACCCAGTACTTC. Protein sequence: CASRTSGSKTQYF.

The sample holds one count of this clone. The chain joins TRBV5-5 to TRBJ2-1; TRBD2 matches 9 bases. The V segment lost 2 bases and the J segment 9 bases; nucleotides outside the gene matches: 18. The CDR3 runs 18 residues. Germline V gene lookup returns CDR1 SGHKS and CDR2 YYEKEE (reference sequence). The CDR3 reads CASSFGPLAGVGGGEQFF. CDR3 DNA: TGTGCCAGCAGCTTCGGTCCGTTAGCGGGAGTCGGAGGGGGTGAGCAGTTCTTC.

The chain employs TRBV6-5 and TRBJ2-5; no clear D gene. Germline assignment: CDR1 MNHEY and CDR2 SVGAGI. The CDR3 totals 11 residues. With 4 bases removed from V and 7 bases from J, the gap between germline ends came to 7 bases. The chain's CDR3 is CASSSARTQYF. In DNA form, the CDR3 reads TGTGCCAGCAGTTCCGCGCGGACCCAGTACTTC.

This chain joins TRBV11-2 and TRBJ1-5; D unresolved. The length of the CDR3 is 15 residues. Per germline, CDR1 SGHAT and CDR2 FQNNGV. The V and J ends lost 0 bases and 7 bases respectively, with 13 bases between them. The CDR3 region has the DNA TGTGCCAGCAGCTTAGATGGGTCAGCGGGACAGCCCCAGCATTTT. Protein: CASSLDGSAGQPQHF.

This sequence joins TRBV30 and TRBJ2-5, with 9 nucleotides matching TRBD2. V dropped 1 base and J dropped 5; count of bases not matched to a gene: 8. Looked up from germline, CDR1 is GTSNPN and CDR2 is SVGIG (reference sequence). The CDR3 extends over 15 amino acids. CDR3 nucleotide sequence: TGTGCCTGGAGTGAAGGCGGGAGGGCCAGGGAGACCCAGTACTTC. This encodes CAWSEGGRARETQYF.

This clone has only one observation. The CDR3 DNA reads TGTGCCACCAGCAGAGATTTAAGCAATCAGCCCCAGCATTTT. Translating gives CATSRDLSNQPQHF. The chain uses TRBV15 and TRBJ1-5; the D is unclear. Germline CDR1 is LNHNV and CDR2 is YYDKDF (reference sequence). Trimming shortened V by 0 bases and J by 1 base, and 4 bases separated the two germline ends. CDR3 length: 14 amino acids.

The chain has TRBV6-5 and TRBJ1-5, with D possibly being TRBD1 (5 bases). V dropped 0 bases and J dropped 4 bases, with 10 bases sitting between them. This CDR3 has 15 residues. Germline CDR1 MNHEY, CDR2 SVGAGI. CDR3 DNA sequence: TGTGCCAGCAGTTACTCGGTCCAGGGTAATCAGCCCCAGCATTTT. Its translation is CASSYSVQGNQPQHF.

V and J are TRBV28 and TRBJ2-1; unclear D gene. This CDR3 contains 16 residues. In germline, CDR1 is MDHEN, CDR2 SYDVKM. The germline V and J ends were trimmed by 2 bases and 5 bases, with 16 bases remaining between them. The DNA for the CDR3 is TGTGCCAGCAGTTTACTGGCATGGTCCCTGGACAATGAGCAGTTCTTC. Its translation is CASSLLAWSLDNEQFF.

As concerns this clone: Compared with germline, one end of the junction differs, possibly owing to a read error. V gene TRBV7-9 combines with J gene TRBJ1-4; tentatively, D is TRBD1 (5 bases). The CDR3 covers 17 residues. Germline V CDR1 and CDR2: SEHNR, FQNEAQ (reference sequence). The CDR3 protein is CASSRGDLGVINEKLLF. The CDR3 DNA reads TGTGCCAGCAGCCGTGGAGATCTAGGGGTCATAAATGAAAAACTGCTTTTT.

The chain is built from TRBV15 and TRBJ2-7; 9 positions match TRBD2. Trimming removed 1 base from V and 4 bases from J; junction bases left unmatched: 11. Germline V gives CDR1 LNHNV, CDR2 YYDKDF (reference sequence). The CDR3 is 17 residues long. Here the CDR3 DNA reads TGTGCCACCAGCAGAGGGGGGCGGGAGGGCCGTAGGTACGAGCAGTACTTC. Translating it yields CATSRGGREGRRYEQYF.

The rearrangement uses TRBV4-3 and TRBJ2-7, with D perhaps matching TRBD2 (6 bases). Germline V gene lookup returns CDR1 LGHNA and CDR2 YSLEER. V lost 4 bases and J 2 bases, leaving 18 bases between the germline ends. The CDR3 consists of 16 residues. DNA of the CDR3: TGCGCCAGCAGCCGAGTGGTGGAGGGAGCGGCCTACGAGCAGTACTTC. Encoded protein: CASSRVVEGAAYEQYF.

The table lists this clone with a count of one. The chain combines TRBV7-9 with TRBJ1-5, with a tentative D call TRBD1 (6 bases). The V end was cut by 1 base, the J end by 7 bases, with 14 bases between. In germline, CDR1 is SEHNR, CDR2 FQNEAQ (reference sequence). This CDR3 has 15 amino acids. The DNA of the CDR3 is TGTGCCAGCAGCTTAGGAGGACCGGGGGGCCAGCCCCAGCATTTT. Translated: CASSLGGPGGQPQHF.

This chain uses TRBV7-6 with TRBJ1-1; D unresolved. This CDR3 comprises 11 residues. From germline, CDR1 is SGHVS and CDR2 FNYEAQ. V dropped 8 bases and J dropped 7 bases, with 11 bases sitting between them. This CDR3 is CASVAGFEAFF. DNA of the CDR3: TGTGCCAGCGTAGCGGGGTTTGAAGCTTTCTTT.

The rearrangement uses TRBV28 and TRBJ2-3, with 11 bases aligning to TRBD2. There are 16 residues in the CDR3. CDR1 is MDHEN, CDR2 SYDVKM, per germline. After removal of 5 bases from V and 4 bases from J, the junction contained 8 bases not matched to a gene. CDR3 loop: CASSPSSGRRADTQYF. The CDR3 DNA sequence: TGTGCCAGCAGTCCATCTAGCGGGAGGAGGGCAGATACGCAGTATTTT.

J is TRBJ1-2 and V is TRBV5-1; the match to TRBD1 covers 10 bases. The germline gives CDR1 SGHRS, CDR2 YFSETQ. CDR3 length: 15 residues. The V segment lost 0 bases and the J segment 6 bases; nucleotides outside the gene matches: 5. DNA for the CDR3: TGCGCCAGCAGCTTGGGGGACAGGGGAGGAGATGGCTACACCTTC. It codes for CASSLGDRGGDGYTF.

V gene TRBV19 combines with J gene TRBJ1-4; no clear D. CDR1 LNHDA and CDR2 SQIVND come from the germline V gene (reference sequence). Trimming took off 4 bases at V and 4 bases at J, with 13 bases between the two ends. The CDR3 covers 15 residues. CDR3 DNA sequence: TGTGCCAGTAGTAGCGCGGGAGCCAATAATGAAAAACTGTTTTTT. The encoded protein is CASSSAGANNEKLFF.

Only a few counts were recorded for this clone. V is TRBV7-2 and J is TRBJ2-4; 7 bases fit TRBD1. CDR1 is SGHTA and CDR2 is FQGNSA in the germline V gene. Trimming cost V 5 bases and J 5 bases; bases outside gene matches: 9. The CDR3 runs to 15 residues. CDR3 nucleotide sequence: TGTGCCAGCAGCCTATCGTTGGGACAGCAAAACATTCAGTACTTC. Translated, it gives CASSLSLGQQNIQYF.

V and J are TRBV10-2 and TRBJ2-7; 8 bases line up with TRBD2. CDR1 and CDR2 (germline): WSHSY, SAAADI. The CDR3 contains 11 residues. With 8 bases clipped from V and 3 bases from J, the junction kept 0 bases outside the gene matches. Written as DNA, the CDR3 is TGCGCCAGCGGGACTAGCTACGAGCAGTACTTC. It encodes CASGTSYEQYF.

The CDR3 sequence is CASSVRLAGGWNEQFF. Written as DNA, the CDR3 is TGTGCCAGCAGCGTCCGACTAGCGGGAGGCTGGAATGAGCAGTTCTTC. The gene calls are TRBV9 and TRBJ2-1; 13 nucleotides line up with TRBD2. The ends lost 2 bases at V and 7 bases at J; junction bases unmatched: 6. Looked up from germline, CDR1 is SGDLS and CDR2 is YYNGEE. The CDR3 length is 16 residues. The entire variable domain, with the rest obtained from reference TRBV9 and TRBJ2-1, is as follows: DSGVTQTPKHLITATGQRVTLRCSPRSGDLSVYWYQQSLDQGLQFLIQYYNGEERAKGNILERFSAQQFPDLHSELNLSSLELGDSALYFCASSVRLAGGWNEQFFGPGTRLTVL.

This clone was recorded only once. This sequence joins TRBV7-2 and TRBJ2-1; 14 positions match TRBD2. CDR1 and CDR2 (germline): SGHTA, FQGNSA. The CDR3 sequence is 17 residues long. Germline trimming cut 8 bases from V and 8 bases from J; bases unmatched to any gene: 14. CDR3: CASRQASGTSGSYEQFF. The CDR3 DNA follows: TGTGCCAGCCGACAAGCCTCCGGGACTAGCGGGAGCTATGAGCAGTTCTTC.

In DNA, the CDR3 is TGTGCCAGCAGCTGGGACAGGGCCAAAAACATTCAGTACTTC. Protein: CASSWDRAKNIQYF. This rearrangement joins TRBV5-4 to TRBJ2-4, with TRBD1 identical over 8 bases. This CDR3 is built from 14 residues. With 3 bases clipped from V and 1 base from J, the junction kept 0 bases outside the gene matches. Germline V lookup: CDR1 SGHNT, CDR2 YYREEE (reference sequence).

The chain employs TRBV27 and TRBJ1-2; no reliable D call. This CDR3 is built from 14 residues. Trimming took 0 bases from V and 7 from J, leaving 12 bases between them. Germline CDR1 reads MNHEY; CDR2 reads SMNVEV (reference sequence). CDR3 amino acids: CASSLSRRVGGYTF. In DNA form, the CDR3 reads TGTGCCAGCAGTTTATCGAGGCGGGTGGGTGGCTACACCTTC.

This clone turned up a few times. The chain uses TRBV15 and TRBJ1-6, with D perhaps matching TRBD1 (5 bases). The CDR3 runs to 15 residues. In germline, CDR1 is LNHNV, CDR2 YYDKDF (reference sequence). The V and J ends lost 5 bases and 4 bases respectively, with 12 bases between them. The CDR3: CATSADGAYNSPLHF. In DNA form, the CDR3 reads TGTGCCACCAGCGCCGATGGGGCATATAATTCACCCCTCCACTTT. Looking up the rest from reference TRBV15 and TRBJ1-6 gives the full variable domain: DAMVIQNPRYQVTQFGKPVTLSCSQTLNHNVMYWYQQKSSQAPKLLFHYYDKDFNNEADTPDNFQSRRPNTSFCFLDIRSPGLGDTAMYLCATSADGAYNSPLHFGNGTRLTVT.

This clone was seen only once. V is TRBV28 and J is TRBJ1-5, with D maybe TRBD1 (6 bases). Germline-derived CDR1 and CDR2 are MDHEN and SYDVKM. CDR3 length: 15 residues. Deletions cut 5 bases from V and 3 bases from J, with 14 bases between. The CDR3 DNA is TGTGCCAGCAGTCTAGTACAGGGCATCAATCAGCCCCAGCATTTT. It translates to CASSLVQGINQPQHF. Complete variable domain (other parts from reference TRBV28 and TRBJ1-5): DVKVTQSSRYLVKRTGEKVFLECVQDMDHENMFWYRQDPGLGLRLIYFSYDVKMKEKGDIPEGYSVSREKKERFSLILESASTNQTSMYLCASSLVQGINQPQHFGDGTRLSIL.

The chain employs TRBV18 and TRBJ2-1, with D possibly being TRBD2 (6 bases). Trimming removed 0 bases at V and 3 bases at J, with 15 bases between. Germline V gene lookup returns CDR1 KGHSH and CDR2 LQKENI. This CDR3 comprises 17 residues. CDR3: CASSPPNGRASYNEQFF. CDR3 in DNA: TGTGCCAGCTCACCACCGAACGGGAGAGCAAGCTACAATGAGCAGTTCTTC.

V is TRBV28 and J is TRBJ1-6; D remains unclear. Germline V gives CDR1 MDHEN, CDR2 SYDVKM. CDR3 length: 11 amino acids. Trimming shortened V by 6 bases and J by 7 bases, and 4 bases separated the two germline ends. The CDR3 reads CASSGNSPLHF. CDR3 DNA sequence: TGTGCCAGCAGCGGGAATTCACCCCTCCACTTT. The variable domain in full, with the rest retrieved from reference TRBV28 and TRBJ1-6, is DVKVTQSSRYLVKRTGEKVFLECVQDMDHENMFWYRQDPGLGLRLIYFSYDVKMKEKGDIPEGYSVSREKKERFSLILESASTNQTSMYLCASSGNSPLHFGNGTRLTVT.

The chain uses TRBV9 and TRBJ2-1, with TRBD2 matching 8 bases. J was trimmed by 1 base and V by 0 bases; bases with no gene match: 3. This CDR3 spans 16 amino acids. Germline V gene data show CDR1 as SGDLS and CDR2 as YYNGEE. The chain's CDR3 is CASSVAASGSYNEQFF. The CDR3 nucleotides are TGTGCCAGCAGCGTAGCGGCTAGCGGGTCCTACAATGAGCAGTTCTTC.

The chain has TRBV27 and TRBJ2-2, with 7 nucleotides matching TRBD1. Germline V gene data show CDR1 as MNHEY and CDR2 as SMNVEV (reference sequence). With 3 bases clipped from V and 4 bases from J, the junction kept 5 bases outside the gene matches. The CDR3 loop spans 15 amino acids. CDR3 coding DNA: TGTGCCAGCAGTTTGAGGGGGCGGACCACCGGGGAGCTGTTTTTT. Protein product: CASSLRGRTTGELFF.

The genes are TRBV13 and TRBJ2-1, with a weak D call TRBD2 (6 bases). The V gene's germline CDR1 is PRHDT and CDR2 FYEKMQ (reference sequence). With 0 bases removed from V and 12 bases from J, the gap between germline ends came to 12 bases. CDR3 length: 13 residues. The CDR3 nucleotides are TGTGCCAGCAGCTTAGGCCGGGGCGGGGCGCAGTTCTTC. Protein sequence: CASSLGRGGAQFF.